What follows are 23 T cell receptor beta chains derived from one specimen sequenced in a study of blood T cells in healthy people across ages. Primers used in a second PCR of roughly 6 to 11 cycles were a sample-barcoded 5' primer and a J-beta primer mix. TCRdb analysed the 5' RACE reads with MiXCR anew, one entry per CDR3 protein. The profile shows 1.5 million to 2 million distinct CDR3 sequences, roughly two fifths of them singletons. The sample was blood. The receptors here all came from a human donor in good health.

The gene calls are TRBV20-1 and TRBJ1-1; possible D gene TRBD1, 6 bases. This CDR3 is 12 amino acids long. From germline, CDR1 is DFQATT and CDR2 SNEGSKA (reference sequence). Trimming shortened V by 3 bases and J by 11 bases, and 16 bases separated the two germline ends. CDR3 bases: TGCAGTGCTAGCGATGGGGGCTCGAGGGCTTTCTTT. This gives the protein CSASDGGSRAFF.

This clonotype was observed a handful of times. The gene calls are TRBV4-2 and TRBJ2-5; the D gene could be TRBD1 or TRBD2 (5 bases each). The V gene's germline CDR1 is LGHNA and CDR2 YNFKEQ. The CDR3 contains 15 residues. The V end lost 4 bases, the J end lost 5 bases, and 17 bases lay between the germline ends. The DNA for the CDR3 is TGTGCCAGCAGCCTGGGGGTCGGGGAACTGGAGACCCAGTACTTC. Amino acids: CASSLGVGELETQYF.

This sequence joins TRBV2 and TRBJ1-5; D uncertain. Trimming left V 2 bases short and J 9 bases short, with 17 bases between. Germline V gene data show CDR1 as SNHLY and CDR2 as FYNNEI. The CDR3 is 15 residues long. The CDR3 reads CASSELRTVAWPQHF. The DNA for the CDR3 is TGTGCCAGCAGTGAACTCCGGACTGTTGCTTGGCCCCAGCATTTT. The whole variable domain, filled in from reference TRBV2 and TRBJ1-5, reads EPEVTQTPSHQVTQMGQEVILRCVPISNHLYFYWYRQILGQKVEFLVSFYNNEISEKSEIFDDQFSVERPDGSNFTLKIRSTKLEDSAMYFCASSELRTVAWPQHFGDGTRLSIL.

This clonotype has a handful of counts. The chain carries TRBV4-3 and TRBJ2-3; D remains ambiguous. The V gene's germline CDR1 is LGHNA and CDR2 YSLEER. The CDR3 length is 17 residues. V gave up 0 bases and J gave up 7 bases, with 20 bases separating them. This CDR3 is CASSQDSRERLVNTQYF. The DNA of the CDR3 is TGCGCCAGCAGCCAAGATAGTAGAGAGCGCTTAGTGAATACGCAGTATTTT.

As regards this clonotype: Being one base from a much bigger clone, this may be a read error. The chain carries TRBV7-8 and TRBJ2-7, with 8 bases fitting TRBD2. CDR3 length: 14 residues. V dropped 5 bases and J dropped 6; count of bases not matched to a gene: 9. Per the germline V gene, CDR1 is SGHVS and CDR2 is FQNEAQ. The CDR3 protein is CASSPRGASGEQYF. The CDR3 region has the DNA TGTGCCAGCAGCCCGCGGGGGGCATCTGGCGAGCAGTACTTC.

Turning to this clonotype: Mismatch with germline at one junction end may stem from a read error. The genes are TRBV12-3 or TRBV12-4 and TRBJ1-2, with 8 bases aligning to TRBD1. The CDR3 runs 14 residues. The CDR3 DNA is TGTGCCAGCAGTTGGCCAGGGGGCGCGGGTGGCTGCACCTTC. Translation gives CASSWPGGAGGCTF.

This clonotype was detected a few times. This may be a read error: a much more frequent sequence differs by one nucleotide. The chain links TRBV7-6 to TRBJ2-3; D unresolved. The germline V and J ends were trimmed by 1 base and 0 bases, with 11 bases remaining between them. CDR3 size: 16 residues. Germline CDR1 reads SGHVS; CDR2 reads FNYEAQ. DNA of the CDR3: TGTGCCAGCAGCTTAGGTATTGGATCTAGCACAGATACGCAGTATTTT. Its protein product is CASSLGIGSSTDTQYF.

The CDR3 spells CASSQLSRDRGREKLFF. The CDR3 DNA reads TGCGCCAGCAGCCAGCTCAGCCGGGACAGGGGGCGCGAAAAACTGTTTTTT. The chain is built from TRBV4-1 and TRBJ1-4, with TRBD1 identical over 12 bases. Trimming removed 3 bases from V and 8 bases from J; junction bases left unmatched: 10. The CDR3 has 17 amino acids. Germline V CDR1 and CDR2: MGHRA, YSYEKL.

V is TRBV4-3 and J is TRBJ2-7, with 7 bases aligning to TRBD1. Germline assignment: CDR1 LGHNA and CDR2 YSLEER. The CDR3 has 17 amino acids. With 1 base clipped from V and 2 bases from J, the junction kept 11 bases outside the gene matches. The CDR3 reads CASSQGGFGQGAYEQYF. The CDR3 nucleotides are TGCGCCAGCAGCCAAGGGGGGTTTGGTCAGGGGGCCTACGAGCAGTACTTC.

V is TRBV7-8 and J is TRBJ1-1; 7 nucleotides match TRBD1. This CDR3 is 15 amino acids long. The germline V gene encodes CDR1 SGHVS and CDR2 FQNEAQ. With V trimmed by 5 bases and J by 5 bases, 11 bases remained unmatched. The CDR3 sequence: CASSPLTGVGTEAFF. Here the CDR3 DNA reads TGTGCCAGCAGCCCCCTAACAGGGGTGGGGACTGAAGCTTTCTTT.

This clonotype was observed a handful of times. The CDR3 nucleotides read TGTGCCAGCAGCTCGAGAGCGTCAGGGGGCAAAGAGGATGAGCAGTTCTTC. Its translation: CASSSRASGGKEDEQFF. The chain couples TRBV7-8 to TRBJ2-1; 8 positions match TRBD1. CDR1 and CDR2 from the germline V gene are SGHVS and FQNEAQ. The CDR3 extends over 17 amino acids. V gave up 4 bases and J gave up 8 bases; unmatched junction bases: 16.

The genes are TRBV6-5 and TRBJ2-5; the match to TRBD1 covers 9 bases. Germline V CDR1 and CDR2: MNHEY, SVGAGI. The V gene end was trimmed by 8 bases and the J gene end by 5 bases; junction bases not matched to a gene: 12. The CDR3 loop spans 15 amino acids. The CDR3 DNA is TGTGCCAGCGGGTTAGGGACAGGGTCTATGGAGACCCAGTACTTC. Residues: CASGLGTGSMETQYF.

The CDR3: CASSPSPWETQYF. CDR3 DNA sequence: TGTGCCAGCAGTCCAAGTCCGTGGGAGACCCAGTACTTC. This chain uses TRBV12-3 or TRBV12-4 with TRBJ2-7; no reliable D call. The closer fit of TRBJ2-5 to the DNA end suggests the J call may be wrong. This CDR3 is 13 amino acids long.

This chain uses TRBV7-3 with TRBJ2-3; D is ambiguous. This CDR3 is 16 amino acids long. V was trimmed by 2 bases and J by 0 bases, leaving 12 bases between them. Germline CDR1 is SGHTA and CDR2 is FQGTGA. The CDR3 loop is CASSLDQAASTDTQYF. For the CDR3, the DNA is TGTGCCAGCAGCTTAGATCAGGCGGCGAGCACAGATACGCAGTATTTT.

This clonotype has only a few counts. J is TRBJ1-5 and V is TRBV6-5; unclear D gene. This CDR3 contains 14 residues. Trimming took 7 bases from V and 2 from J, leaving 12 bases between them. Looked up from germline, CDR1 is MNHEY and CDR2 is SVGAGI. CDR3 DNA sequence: TGTGCCAGCAAGGAGGGATCAGGCAATCAGCCCCAGCATTTT. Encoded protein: CASKEGSGNQPQHF.

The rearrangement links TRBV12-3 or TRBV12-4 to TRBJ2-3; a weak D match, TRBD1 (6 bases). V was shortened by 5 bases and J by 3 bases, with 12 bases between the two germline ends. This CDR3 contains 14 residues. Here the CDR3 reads CASSPRTATDTQYF. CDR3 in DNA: TGTGCCAGCAGTCCCCGGACAGCAACAGATACGCAGTATTTT.

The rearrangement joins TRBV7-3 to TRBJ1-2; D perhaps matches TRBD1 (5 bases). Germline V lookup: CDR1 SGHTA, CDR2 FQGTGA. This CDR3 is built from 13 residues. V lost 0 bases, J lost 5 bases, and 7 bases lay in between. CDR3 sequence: CASSLTREYGYTF. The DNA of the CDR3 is TGTGCCAGCAGCTTAACCAGGGAGTATGGCTACACCTTC.

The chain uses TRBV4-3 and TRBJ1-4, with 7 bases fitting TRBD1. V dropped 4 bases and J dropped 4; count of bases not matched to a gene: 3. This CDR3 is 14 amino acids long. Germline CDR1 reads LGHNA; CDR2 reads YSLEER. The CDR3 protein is CASSPWDSNEKLFF. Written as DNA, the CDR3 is TGCGCCAGCAGCCCGTGGGACAGTAATGAAAAACTGTTTTTT.

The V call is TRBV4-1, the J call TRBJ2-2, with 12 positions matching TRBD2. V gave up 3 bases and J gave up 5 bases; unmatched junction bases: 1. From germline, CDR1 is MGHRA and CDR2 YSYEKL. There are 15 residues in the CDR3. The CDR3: CASSHGLAGTGELFF. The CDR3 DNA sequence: TGCGCCAGCAGCCATGGACTAGCGGGGACCGGGGAGCTGTTTTTT.

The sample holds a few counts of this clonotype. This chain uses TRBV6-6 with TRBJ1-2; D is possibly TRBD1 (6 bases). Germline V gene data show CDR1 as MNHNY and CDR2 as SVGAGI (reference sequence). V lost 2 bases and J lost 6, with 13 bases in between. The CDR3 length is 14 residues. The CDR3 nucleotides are TGTGCCAGCAGTTACCGTCCGGGGGCCGATGGCTACACCTTC. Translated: CASSYRPGADGYTF.

The CDR3 loop is CSVQTETQHHYEQYF. The CDR3 bases are TGCAGTGTCCAAACGGAGACCCAGCATCACTACGAGCAGTACTTC. V gene TRBV20-1 combines with J gene TRBJ2-7; D is undetermined. Trimming took 7 bases from V and 3 from J, leaving 22 bases between them. The length of the CDR3 is 15 residues. Germline CDR1 and CDR2: DFQATT and SNEGSKA (reference sequence).

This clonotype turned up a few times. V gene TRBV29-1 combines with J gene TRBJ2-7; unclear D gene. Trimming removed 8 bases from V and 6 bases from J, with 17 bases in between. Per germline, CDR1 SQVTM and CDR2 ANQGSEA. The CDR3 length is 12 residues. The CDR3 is CSIRHGATEQYF. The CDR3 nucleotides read TGCAGCATAAGACACGGAGCGACCGAGCAGTACTTC.

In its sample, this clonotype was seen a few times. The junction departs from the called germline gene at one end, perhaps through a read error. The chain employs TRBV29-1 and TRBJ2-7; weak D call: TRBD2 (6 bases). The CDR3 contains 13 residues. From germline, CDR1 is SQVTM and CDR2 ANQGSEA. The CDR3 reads CSVGREPPYGQYF. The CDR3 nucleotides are TGCAGCGTTGGGCGGGAACCACCCTACGGGCAGTACTTC.